These 28 T cell receptor beta chains share one sample of origin, sequenced in a study of blood T cells in healthy people across ages. Through a sample-barcoded 5' primer and a J-beta primer mix, a second PCR was run for roughly 7 to 12 cycles. One entry per CDR3 protein, called by TCRdb with MiXCR from the 5' RACE reads. Of roughly 900,000 distinct CDR3 sequences listed, 45% to 50% are singletons. Sequencing was carried out using blood. Source of these receptors: a man aged 30-40 years in good health.

Only a few counts were recorded for this clonotype. This chain joins TRBV12-3 or TRBV12-4 and TRBJ2-5; D not certain. Trimming stripped 5 bases from V and 5 bases from J, with 12 bases between. The CDR3 runs to 13 residues. CDR3 residues: CASSRPELETQYF. Here the CDR3 DNA reads TGTGCCAGCAGTCGCCCCGAACTGGAGACCCAGTACTTC.

The genes are TRBV9 and TRBJ2-1; 10 nucleotides align to TRBD1. In germline, CDR1 is SGDLS, CDR2 YYNGEE. CDR3 length: 15 amino acids. With V trimmed by 4 bases and J by 6 bases, 7 bases remained unmatched. The CDR3 DNA reads TGTGCCAGCAGCCCTCGGGACAGGGGTTCCAATGAGCAGTTCTTC. Amino acid sequence: CASSPRDRGSNEQFF. Based on the CDR3 plus reference TRBV9 and TRBJ2-1, the full variable domain is DSGVTQTPKHLITATGQRVTLRCSPRSGDLSVYWYQQSLDQGLQFLIQYYNGEERAKGNILERFSAQQFPDLHSELNLSSLELGDSALYFCASSPRDRGSNEQFFGPGTRLTVL.

The chain recombines TRBV6-5 with TRBJ2-2; D ambiguous. Looked up from germline, CDR1 is MNHEY and CDR2 is SVGAGI. This CDR3 spans 17 amino acids. V lost 2 bases and J lost 2, with 15 bases in between. The CDR3 region is CASSYEQPLYNTGELFF. The CDR3 region has the DNA TGTGCCAGCAGTTACGAACAGCCACTTTATAACACCGGGGAGCTGTTTTTT.

CDR3 coding DNA: TGTGCCAGCAGCTACAGGGAGACCTACAATGAGCAGTTCTTC. This gives the protein CASSYRETYNEQFF. The V gene is TRBV7-8, the J gene TRBJ2-1, with D possibly matching TRBD1 (6 bases). The CDR3 contains 14 residues. CDR1 is SGHVS and CDR2 is FQNEAQ in the germline V gene. Trimming stripped 4 bases from V and 2 bases from J, with 9 bases between. Based on the CDR3 plus reference TRBV7-8 and TRBJ2-1, the full variable domain is GAGVSQSPRYKVAKRGQDVALRCDPISGHVSLFWYQQALGQGPEFLTYFQNEAQLDKSGLPSDRFFAERPEGSVSTLKIQRTQQEDSAVYLCASSYRETYNEQFFGPGTRLTVL.

The chain combines TRBV5-1 with TRBJ2-1; D may be TRBD2 (7 bases). Germline CDR1 SGHRS, CDR2 YFSETQ. CDR3 size: 14 residues. Trimming pared 5 bases from V and 8 bases from J, leaving 17 bases between. CDR3 nucleotides: TGCGCCAGCAGGCCTGGCGGGGGCAGGGATGAGCAGTTCTTC. Protein: CASRPGGGRDEQFF.

This clonotype was counted ten times or more. The chain has TRBV20-1 and TRBJ2-5; D uncertain. The CDR3 contains 14 residues. From germline, CDR1 is DFQATT and CDR2 SNEGSKA (reference sequence). Trimming took 5 bases from V and 1 from J, leaving 14 bases between them. This CDR3 reads CSASRGLSQETQYF. The CDR3, as DNA: TGCAGTGCTTCCAGAGGCCTCAGCCAAGAGACCCAGTACTTC.

The gene calls are TRBV11-2 and TRBJ2-2; D gene unclear. The V end was cut by 1 base, the J end by 3 bases, with 12 bases between. Germline CDR1 is SGHAT and CDR2 is FQNNGV. The CDR3 covers 16 residues. The CDR3, as DNA: TGTGCCAGCAGCTTAGTACTAACTACAGACACCGGGGAGCTGTTTTTT. Protein sequence: CASSLVLTTDTGELFF.

The chain combines TRBV28 with TRBJ2-5; no reliable D call. The end of the DNA is better explained by TRBJ2-7, so the J call may be wrong. Germline V CDR1 and CDR2: MDHEN, SYDVKM. The CDR3 runs to 15 residues. This CDR3 is CASSSMGGSRGEQYF. Here the CDR3 DNA reads TGTGCCAGCAGTTCAATGGGTGGGTCAAGAGGCGAGCAGTACTTC.

This clonotype was observed a few times. The chain is built from TRBV7-9 and TRBJ1-1; D remains ambiguous. The CDR3 length is 13 residues. Germline assignment: CDR1 SEHNR and CDR2 FQNEAQ (reference sequence). With 4 bases removed from V and 6 bases from J, the gap between germline ends came to 12 bases. In nucleotides, the CDR3 is TGTGCCAGCAGCTCATCTCCGGTGGCTGAAGCTTTCTTT. This translates into CASSSSPVAEAFF.

The chain has TRBV12-3 or TRBV12-4 and TRBJ2-7, with a weak D call TRBD1 (5 bases). The CDR3 contains 13 residues. V lost 6 bases and J lost 4, with 13 bases in between. In DNA form, the CDR3 reads TGTGCCAGCAGCAAAGGACACCCATACGAGCAGTACTTC. Translating gives CASSKGHPYEQYF.

This clonotype was detected only a few times. The rearrangement joins TRBV2 to TRBJ2-1, with 7 bases matching TRBD1. Losses at the gene ends were 8 bases for V and 7 bases for J; bases not matched to a gene: 11. This CDR3 has 14 residues. Germline CDR1 and CDR2: SNHLY and FYNNEI. CDR3 region: CASLDRARRNEQFF. In nucleotides, the CDR3 is TGTGCCAGCCTCGACAGGGCGAGGCGGAATGAGCAGTTCTTC.

The chain employs TRBV12-3 or TRBV12-4 and TRBJ2-1; maybe TRBD2 (6 bases). The CDR3 has 15 amino acids. Trimming removed 4 bases at V and 8 bases at J, with 18 bases between. DNA of the CDR3: TGTGCCAGCAGTTCTGGGACGGGGGAGCGCCATGAGCAGTTCTTC. It translates to CASSSGTGERHEQFF.

As to this clonotype: A read error may account for a junction end that differs from germline. CDR3 sequence reads: CASSFLAGTSGSYGQYF. In DNA form, the CDR3 reads TGTGCCAGCAGCTTCTTAGCCGGGACTAGCGGCTCCTACGGGCAGTACTTC. V usage is TRBV7-9 and J usage is TRBJ2-7; 11 nucleotides align to TRBD2. This CDR3 is built from 17 residues. Germline V CDR1 and CDR2: SEHNR, FQNEAQ (reference sequence).

The chain combines TRBV6-5 with TRBJ1-4, with no clear D. The germline V and J ends were trimmed by 2 bases and 1 base, with 11 bases remaining between them. There are 16 residues in the CDR3. Germline V CDR1 and CDR2: MNHEY, SVGAGI. CDR3 sequence (DNA): TGTGCCAGCAGTTACGGTGGTTCCGAAACTAATGAAAAACTGTTTTTT. Protein: CASSYGGSETNEKLFF.

The chain links TRBV27 to TRBJ2-7, with D perhaps TRBD1 (5 bases). V lost 4 bases to trimming and J lost 0 bases, with 10 bases between them. Per germline, CDR1 MNHEY and CDR2 SMNVEV (reference sequence). The CDR3 spans 14 residues. This CDR3 reads CASSSVQGSYEQYF. The CDR3 coding sequence is TGTGCCAGCAGTTCTGTTCAGGGCTCCTACGAGCAGTACTTC.

The chain joins TRBV6-5 to TRBJ1-2; tentatively, D is TRBD1 (5 bases). The germline gives CDR1 MNHEY, CDR2 SVGAGI. The CDR3 consists of 14 residues. The V end was cut by 2 bases, the J end by 6 bases, with 13 bases between. The CDR3 reads CASSYRTSSDGYTF. The CDR3 coding sequence is TGTGCCAGCAGTTACAGGACATCCTCGGATGGCTACACCTTC.

This clonotype was seen repeatedly, ten times or more. The V call is TRBV20-1, the J call TRBJ1-5, with no clear D. Germline V CDR1 and CDR2: DFQATT, SNEGSKA (reference sequence). V was cut by 5 bases and J by 3 bases, with 17 bases left in between. This CDR3 has 15 residues. In DNA, the CDR3 is TGCAGTGCTGTCGGATCGGGCCTAGACAATCAGCCCCAGCATTTT. The encoded protein is CSAVGSGLDNQPQHF.

This clonotype was seen only a few times. V is TRBV10-3 and J is TRBJ1-6; 9 nucleotides align to TRBD1. The CDR3 consists of 14 residues. Germline CDR1 is ENHRY and CDR2 is SYGVKD. With V trimmed by 2 bases and J by 8 bases, 1 base remained unmatched. CDR3 in DNA: TGTGCCATCAGTGAGGGACAGGGGCATTCACCCCTCCACTTT. This translates into CAISEGQGHSPLHF.

The chain carries TRBV15 and TRBJ1-4; possibly TRBD1 for D (5 bases). The CDR3 length is 14 residues. Trimming shortened V by 0 bases and J by 8 bases, and 10 bases separated the two germline ends. CDR1 LNHNV and CDR2 YYDKDF come from the germline V gene (reference sequence). CDR3 DNA: TGTGCCACCAGCAGAGATGGGGGGACGGAAAAACTGTTTTTT. It yields the protein CATSRDGGTEKLFF.

CDR3 sequence (DNA): TGTGCCAGCAGCCTTTTAATAGACGGCGAGCAGTACTTC. Translating it yields CASSLLIDGEQYF. This sequence joins TRBV3-1 and TRBJ2-5; D is unresolved. The tail of the sequence fits TRBJ2-7 better, so the J call may be wrong. CDR1 is LGHDT, CDR2 YNNKEL, per germline (reference sequence). This CDR3 comprises 13 residues.

This clonotype was detected a few times. The rearrangement links TRBV12-3 or TRBV12-4 to TRBJ2-5; D is uncertain. CDR3 length: 14 amino acids. The V gene lost 3 bases and the J gene lost 2 bases, with 10 bases spanning the gap. The CDR3 region has the DNA TGTGCCAGCAGTTTGAGTCAGCTTCAAGAGACCCAGTACTTC. This encodes CASSLSQLQETQYF.

The genes are TRBV6-2 or TRBV6-3 and TRBJ2-7; possibly TRBD1 for D (6 bases). CDR3 length: 15 amino acids. Trimming pared 8 bases from V and 3 bases from J, leaving 20 bases between. CDR1 is MNHEY, CDR2 SVGEGT, per germline. The CDR3 loop is CASPFRDTEIYEQYF. The CDR3 region has the DNA TGTGCCAGCCCGTTCCGGGACACCGAAATCTACGAGCAGTACTTC.

The V gene is TRBV20-1, the J gene TRBJ2-1; TRBD1 agrees at 9 bases. CDR1 and CDR2 from the germline V gene are DFQATT and SNEGSKA (reference sequence). V gave up 3 bases and J gave up 3 bases; unmatched junction bases: 9. The CDR3 length is 16 residues. CDR3 residues: CSASPTGTGNYNEQFF. CDR3 DNA: TGCAGTGCTAGCCCCACCGGGACAGGGAACTACAATGAGCAGTTCTTC.

The chain has TRBV6-4 and TRBJ1-2; D is perhaps TRBD1 (6 bases). Between the trimmed V and J ends, which lost 2 bases and 7 bases, there was a span of 14 bases. Germline CDR1 and CDR2: MRHNA and SNTAGT. This CDR3 has 14 amino acids. The CDR3 nucleotides are TGTGCCAGCAGTGACGCTGGGGGCAAGGGTGGCTACACCTTC. Its translation: CASSDAGGKGGYTF.

The gene calls are TRBV27 and TRBJ2-7, with 9 bases identical to TRBD1. CDR1 MNHEY and CDR2 SMNVEV come from the germline V gene (reference sequence). With V trimmed by 10 bases and J by 7 bases, 14 bases remained unmatched. This CDR3 has 14 residues. DNA for the CDR3: TGTGCCACCACCGGGACAGGGTCTTACAATGAGCAGTACTTC. Its protein product is CATTGTGSYNEQYF.

V gene TRBV6-5 combines with J gene TRBJ2-7; 8 nucleotides match TRBD2. CDR3 length equals 16 residues. Germline values: CDR1 MNHEY, CDR2 SVGAGI. The trim removed 0 bases at V and 3 bases at J, leaving 7 bases unmatched. This CDR3 is CASSYSTSGGLYEQYF. CDR3 bases: TGTGCCAGCAGTTACTCGACGTCGGGAGGGCTCTACGAGCAGTACTTC.

The chain links TRBV3-1 to TRBJ2-1, with no clear D. The J call may be faulty, since TRBJ2-7 better matches the DNA end. CDR1 and CDR2 from the germline V gene are LGHDT and YNNKEL (reference sequence). CDR3 length: 14 amino acids. CDR3 DNA sequence: TGTGCCAGCAGCCAAGCGACTGGAGACTACGAGCAGTACTTC. It translates to CASSQATGDYEQYF.

This clonotype was detected only a few times. This rearrangement joins TRBV5-1 to TRBJ2-3; TRBD1 matches 7 bases. This CDR3 spans 13 amino acids. The trim removed 0 bases at V and 7 bases at J, leaving 2 bases unmatched. Germline V CDR1 and CDR2: SGHRS, YFSETQ. The CDR3 nucleotides read TGCGCCAGCAGCTTGGACAGGGGCTATACGCAGTATTTT. Protein sequence: CASSLDRGYTQYF.